These T cell receptor beta chains were read from a single sample in a study of PD-1 blockade in mismatch repair-deficient tumors. Libraries were prepared by immunoSEQ multiplex PCR; TCRdb keeps only in-frame clonotypes and omits some of them. The sample shows roughly 38,000 clones, roughly 84% of them seen only once. This specimen was PBMCs, taken roughly nine months after starting pembrolizumab. The origin of the receptors is an adult with mismatch repair-deficient cancer. The CDR3 runs from the conserved cysteine through the conserved F or W.

15	TRBV5-1	CASSLVGGENTEAFF
17	TRBV11-2	CASSLGGMTGLGQPQHF
16	TRBV2	CASSRDRGIENYGYTF
16	TRBV5-1	CASSTTSSGRQYEQYF
17	TRBV11-1	CASSPLAGLARTDTQYF
15	TRBV5-1	CASRYDRGGQETQYF
16	TRBV5-1	CASAPWVRGGEETQYF
14	TRBV9	CASSVAANTGELFF
14	TRBV7-2	CASSLAGQGGPLHF
15	TRBV28	CASSSRLAPQETQYF
13	TRBV18	CASSPQANTEAFF
16	TRBV6-1	CASSEEWTANNQPQHF
14	TRBV7-2	CASSFPTGVDGYTF
12	TRBV2	CASSVGQGGLVF
14	TRBV5-4	CASSLDNARTEAFF
16	TRBV12-5	CASSRQDPSSYNEQFF
15	TRBV18	CASSPRQGGNTEAFF
12	TRBV5-8	CASSPYQETQYF
18	TRBV18	CASSRTDPMAGENTEAFF
14	TRBV5-4	CASSHDRGPNEQFF
12	TRBV11-2	CASSLMSETQYF
18	TRBV7-9	CASSIPGLAGGSTDTQYF
15	TRBV5-4	CASSWGTSGTDTQYF
15	TRBV4-2	CASSQQGQQVYEQYF
17	TRBV7-2	CASSLVVLSGGNNEQFF
14	TRBV11-2	CASSLEGSYNEQFF
13	TRBV28	CASSLQGNTEAFF
15	TRBV5-1	CASSLLRDSYNEQFF
14	TRBV29-1	CSVGMTGGNTEAFF
15	TRBV2	CASSEGAGGTDTQYF
17	TRBV5-1	CASSLLGLAGGMDEQFF
15	TRBV9	CASSVTGNPSYEQYF
17	TRBV21-1	CASSKALETGENSPLHF
16	TRBV5-6	CASSLASGQGAQEQYF
14	TRBV5-1	CASSAGVATDTQYF
14	TRBV2	CASRYPGQGAEQYF
16	TRBV25-1	CASSEWAGANTGELFF
14	TRBV9	CASSETGQSYEQYF
14	TRBV13	CASSLTGASDTQYF
14	TRBV29-1	CSVETSGRSYEQYF
15	TRBV9	CASSSLRGGSGYYTF
14	TRBV7-9	CASSGGLAPYEQYF
16	TRBV7-9	CASRWGLAGPTDTQYF
15	TRBV4-1	CASSPTREVFETQYF
13	TRBV5-1	CASSLDRLGGYTF
16	TRBV2	CASNLFPPRSTGELFF
17	TRBV10-3	CAISGLPGRVNYNEQFF
15	TRBV15	CATSRAGSSYNEQFF
15	TRBV19	CASSSQGARRNIQYF
15	TRBV11-3	CASSPEAGVNSPLHF
15	TRBV5-4	CASSLRLAVFNEQFF
15	TRBV28	CASSVAGGGTGELFF
15	TRBV6-5	CASSTSGRRGTEAFF
14	TRBV27	CASSLGNAGSPLHF
19	TRBV19	CASRTETYLGQGNTGELFF